Given below is one T cell receptor beta chain in context. The entry originates in a study of blood T cell repertoires in COVID-19. As for the study in general: Both acute and convalescent COVID-19 samples were obtained from the United States, Italy and Spain. In each case, the material was cDNA or gDNA derived from T cells, B-cell-depleted T cells, or PBMCs.

The CDR3 is 13 amino acids. Trimming stripped 5 bases from V and 2 bases from J, with 9 bases between. Germline loops: CDR1 MNHEY, CDR2 SVGAGI. Original processing methods: Amplified reference gene primers provided the basis for estimating nucleated cell counts. TCRdb's table, derived via immunoSEQ multiplex PCR, lists solely in-frame clones and lacks some. From that table come the V and J calls and clone size; the DNA was used to work out D and trimming. The sample has 110,000 or so clones; 70% to 90% are singletons. The material sequenced was peripheral blood. The chain joins TRBV6-5 to TRBJ1-2; tentative D call: TRBD1 (6 bases). This TCR derives from a man aged 40-50 years with acute or convalescent COVID-19. The CDR3 loop reads CASSLQGNYGYTF. DNA of the CDR3: TGTGCCAGCAGTCTACAGGGCAACTATGGCTACACCTTC.